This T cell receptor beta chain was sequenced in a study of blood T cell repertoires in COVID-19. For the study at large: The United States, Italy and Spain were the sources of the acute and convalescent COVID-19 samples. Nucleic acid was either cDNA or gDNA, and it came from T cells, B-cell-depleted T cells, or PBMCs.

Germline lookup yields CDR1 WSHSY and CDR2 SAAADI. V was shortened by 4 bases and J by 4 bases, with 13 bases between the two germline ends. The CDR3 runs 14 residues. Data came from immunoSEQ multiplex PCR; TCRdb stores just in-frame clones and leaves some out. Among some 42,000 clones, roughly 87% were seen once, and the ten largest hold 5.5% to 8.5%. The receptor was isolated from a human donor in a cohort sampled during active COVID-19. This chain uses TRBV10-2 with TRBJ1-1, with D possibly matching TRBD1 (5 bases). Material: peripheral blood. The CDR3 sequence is CASSAPMGGTEAFF. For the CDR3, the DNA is TGCGCCAGCAGTGCGCCCATGGGGGGCACTGAAGCTTTCTTT.